These 24 T cell receptor beta chains originate from one sample sequenced in a study of response to subunit inactivated influenza vaccine. From the RT-PCR reads, TCRdb called clonotypes with MiXCR, one entry per CDR3 protein. The sample lists around 650,000 distinct CDR3 sequences; approximately 15% were seen once. The specimen was PBMCs from blood, collected 11 to 12 days after vaccination. Every receptor here comes from a man between 50 and 59 years old who received an inactivated influenza vaccine.

This clonotype was seen more than once but under ten times. J is TRBJ2-3 and V is TRBV20-1, with TRBD2 identical over 14 bases. V trimming: 6 bases; J trimming: 1 base; junction bases outside the gene matches: 3. The germline CDR1 and CDR2 sequences are DFQATT and SNEGSKA (reference sequence). This CDR3 has 15 residues. In DNA form, the CDR3 reads TGCAGTGCCCGGGGACTAGCGGGGGGCACAGATACGCAGTATTTT. Translated, it gives CSARGLAGGTDTQYF.

This clonotype was detected a few times. This rearrangement joins TRBV12-3 or TRBV12-4 to TRBJ1-3, with no clear D. CDR3 length equals 15 residues. V was cut by 6 bases and J by 2 bases, with 14 bases left in between. CDR3 nucleotide sequence: TGTGCCAGCAGCCTCCATTGGATGGCTGGAAACACCATATATTTT. Encoded protein: CASSLHWMAGNTIYF.

The chain joins TRBV28 to TRBJ2-2; D not resolved. V lost 5 bases to trimming and J lost 5 bases, with 6 bases between them. Germline values: CDR1 MDHEN, CDR2 SYDVKM. There are 12 residues in the CDR3. The CDR3 DNA follows: TGTGCCAGCAGTAAAGAGACCGGGGAGCTGTTTTTT. Translation gives CASSKETGELFF.

The chain employs TRBV28 and TRBJ2-5, with TRBD1 identical over 8 bases. The CDR3 runs 15 residues. Losses at the gene ends were 2 bases for V and 4 bases for J; bases not matched to a gene: 6. Germline loops: CDR1 MDHEN, CDR2 SYDVKM. CDR3 protein: CASSLPSTGGETQYF. The CDR3 bases are TGTGCCAGCAGTTTACCCTCCACAGGGGGAGAGACCCAGTACTTC.

This clonotype occurred a few times. The rearrangement joins TRBV7-2 to TRBJ1-2, with 7 bases matching TRBD1. The germline CDR1 and CDR2 sequences are SGHTA and FQGNSA. V lost 5 bases and J lost 7; bases outside the gene matches: 13. This CDR3 has 15 residues. In DNA, the CDR3 is TGTGCCAGCAGCCCCCCCGGGACAGAGATAGGTGGCTACACCTTC. Residues: CASSPPGTEIGGYTF.

The table lists this clonotype with many counts. The chain recombines TRBV19 with TRBJ2-1; D not certain. Per the germline V gene, CDR1 is LNHDA and CDR2 is SQIVND (reference sequence). The V end lost 7 bases, the J end lost 3 bases, and 16 bases lay between the germline ends. The CDR3 has 15 residues. CDR3 coding DNA: TGTGCCAGTACTGGGAATTCCGGGCGCTACAATGAGCAGTTCTTC. The encoded protein is CASTGNSGRYNEQFF.

This clonotype was picked up a small number of times. In nucleotides, the CDR3 is TGTGCCAGCAAATTTGGGATCGCAGGAAACACCATATATTTT. Amino acids: CASKFGIAGNTIYF. The rearrangement joins TRBV12-3 or TRBV12-4 to TRBJ1-3; D not resolved. CDR3 length: 14 residues. Trimming left V 7 bases short and J 4 bases short, with 14 bases between.

This clonotype appeared a few times. The chain recombines TRBV5-1 with TRBJ2-7, with D uncertain. This CDR3 is built from 12 residues. The V gene lost 4 bases and the J gene lost 7 bases, with 12 bases spanning the gap. Germline V gives CDR1 SGHRS, CDR2 YFSETQ. CDR3 coding DNA: TGCGCCAGCAGCCCCCCCCCTGGAGAGCAGTACTTC. Protein product: CASSPPPGEQYF.

The rearrangement links TRBV6-2 or TRBV6-3 to TRBJ1-5, with D hard to call. CDR3 size: 14 residues. CDR1 and CDR2 from the germline V gene are MNHEY and SVGEGT. V was shortened by 2 bases and J by 9 bases, with 14 bases between the two germline ends. This CDR3 is CASSYTLTRTPQHF. The CDR3 bases are TGTGCCAGCAGTTACACCCTGACCCGCACGCCCCAGCATTTT.

V gene TRBV12-3 or TRBV12-4 combines with J gene TRBJ2-3; 7 bases align to TRBD2. This CDR3 region has 17 residues. Losses at the gene ends were 7 bases for V and 3 bases for J; bases not matched to a gene: 16. CDR3 protein: CASTLRGGAPNTDTQYF. The CDR3 coding sequence is TGTGCCAGCACCCTAAGGGGAGGGGCCCCTAATACAGATACGCAGTATTTT.

The sample holds a few counts of this clonotype. The chain combines TRBV28 with TRBJ2-1; TRBD1 agrees at 11 bases. Trimming took 6 bases from V and 2 from J; bases not matched to a gene: 6. Germline V CDR1 and CDR2: MDHEN, SYDVKM. The CDR3 totals 16 residues. CDR3 sequence: CASRVPGQGAYNEQFF. In DNA form, the CDR3 reads TGTGCCAGCAGGGTTCCGGGACAGGGGGCCTACAATGAGCAGTTCTTC.

This clonotype was seen a single time. V is TRBV20-1 and J is TRBJ2-7; D may be TRBD1 (5 bases). V was cut by 3 bases and J by 4 bases, with 19 bases left in between. CDR1 DFQATT and CDR2 SNEGSKA come from the germline V gene (reference sequence). The CDR3 spans 15 residues. CDR3 residues: CSARLAGHSYYEQYF. The CDR3 DNA reads as TGCAGTGCTAGGCTTGCAGGACATAGTTATTACGAGCAGTACTTC.

This clonotype was seen only a few times. In nucleotides, the CDR3 is TGTGCCACCCGGGGGACGGGCACAGATACGCAGTATTTT. Its protein is CATRGTGTDTQYF. This chain uses TRBV7-9 with TRBJ2-3; possibly TRBD2 for D (6 bases). This CDR3 contains 13 residues. The ends were cut back, 10 bases at V and 1 base at J, with 12 bases in the middle. Germline V gene data show CDR1 as SEHNR and CDR2 as FQNEAQ (reference sequence).

V is TRBV4-3 and J is TRBJ2-1; the match to TRBD2 covers 12 bases. This CDR3 has 15 amino acids. Looked up from germline, CDR1 is LGHNA and CDR2 is YSLEER. Trimming removed 2 bases from V and 8 bases from J; junction bases left unmatched: 4. The CDR3 DNA is TGCGCCAGCAGCCAAACTAGCGGGAGGAGGGATGAGCAGTTCTTC. It specifies CASSQTSGRRDEQFF.

This clonotype was detected a few times. The V call is TRBV12-3 or TRBV12-4, the J call TRBJ2-1, with D possibly TRBD1 on 6 matching bases. CDR3 length: 15 residues. V was trimmed by 7 bases and J by 4 bases, leaving 17 bases between them. The CDR3, as DNA: TGTGCCAGCACGCCGGGCCAAGGGGGTTACAATGAGCAGTTCTTC. It codes for CASTPGQGGYNEQFF.

This clonotype was detected only a few times. CDR3 nucleotides: TGTGCCAGCAGTTTCTACTCCACCTACGAGCAGTACTTC. This codes for CASSFYSTYEQYF. The V gene is TRBV28, the J gene TRBJ2-7; D gene uncertain. The CDR3 has 13 amino acids. V was cut by 3 bases and J by 2 bases, with 8 bases left in between. Germline assignment: CDR1 MDHEN and CDR2 SYDVKM.

This clonotype was recorded many times. This chain links TRBV4-2 with TRBJ2-1, with TRBD2 matching over 10 bases. CDR3 length: 16 residues. In germline, CDR1 is LGHNA, CDR2 YNFKEQ. Unmatched junction bases numbered 6, after V lost 2 bases and J lost 5 bases. CDR3 loop: CASSQSGLAANNEQFF. The CDR3 bases are TGTGCCAGCAGCCAATCTGGACTAGCGGCTAACAATGAGCAGTTCTTC.

V and J are TRBV27 and TRBJ2-7; D is tentatively TRBD1 or TRBD2 (5 bases each). Trimming left V 1 base short and J 9 bases short, with 7 bases between. The germline V gene has CDR1 MNHEY and CDR2 SMNVEV (reference sequence). CDR3 length equals 11 residues. The CDR3 DNA reads as TGTGCCAGCAGTTTATATGGGGGGCAGTACTTC. The encoded protein is CASSLYGGQYF.

The V and J genes are TRBV2 and TRBJ1-3, with no clear D. Germline assignment: CDR1 SNHLY and CDR2 FYNNEI. The CDR3 loop spans 16 amino acids. Trimming removed 0 bases from V and 0 bases from J, with 9 bases in between. CDR3 in DNA: TGTGCCAGCAGTGAAGCGCCGGGGTCCTCTGGAAACACCATATATTTT. Protein product: CASSEAPGSSGNTIYF. The full variable domain, in which reference TRBV2 and TRBJ1-3 provide the parts outside the CDR3, is EPEVTQTPSHQVTQMGQEVILRCVPISNHLYFYWYRQILGQKVEFLVSFYNNEISEKSEIFDDQFSVERPDGSNFTLKIRSTKLEDSAMYFCASSEAPGSSGNTIYFGEGSWLTVV.

In its sample, this clonotype was seen a few times. The chain is built from TRBV10-3 and TRBJ1-4, with a tentative D call TRBD1 (5 bases). The CDR3 consists of 15 residues. The germline V and J ends were trimmed by 0 bases and 3 bases, with 8 bases remaining between them. Germline CDR1 reads ENHRY; CDR2 reads SYGVKD. The CDR3 here is CAISESGGANEKLFF. The CDR3 DNA follows: TGTGCCATCAGTGAGTCCGGGGGAGCTAATGAAAAACTGTTTTTT.

The chain is built from TRBV7-9 and TRBJ2-7, with 10 bases fitting TRBD1. The CDR3 sequence is 14 residues long. Germline-derived CDR1 and CDR2 are SEHNR and FQNEAQ (reference sequence). Unmatched junction bases numbered 4, after V lost 3 bases and J lost 5 bases. CDR3 sequence reads: CASSFGQGVNEQYF. The CDR3 nucleotides read TGTGCCAGCAGCTTTGGACAGGGGGTAAACGAGCAGTACTTC.

The chain joins TRBV7-3 to TRBJ2-3; no firm D call. Germline assignment: CDR1 SGHTA and CDR2 FQGTGA. V shed 4 bases and J shed 1 base, with 9 bases lying between them. This CDR3 comprises 14 residues. Here the CDR3 DNA reads TGTGCCAGCAGCTCAAGGTCCGGCACAGATACGCAGTATTTT. Translation gives CASSSRSGTDTQYF.

The chain recombines TRBV15 with TRBJ2-5, with unresolved D. Germline CDR1 reads LNHNV; CDR2 reads YYDKDF (reference sequence). The CDR3 is 11 residues long. V was clipped by 4 bases and J by 4 bases, with 4 bases between them. CDR3 coding DNA: TGTGCCACCAGCACCCCAGAGACCCAGTACTTC. It translates to CATSTPETQYF.

This clonotype showed up just a few times. V usage is TRBV25-1 and J usage is TRBJ2-1, with D unclear. CDR1 is MGHDK, CDR2 SYGVNS, per germline. The CDR3 is 13 residues long. V lost 5 bases to trimming and J lost 6 bases, with 11 bases between them. The CDR3 DNA reads TGTGCCAGCAGTCCCCTCCGGAGCAATGAGCAGTTCTTC. It yields the protein CASSPLRSNEQFF.